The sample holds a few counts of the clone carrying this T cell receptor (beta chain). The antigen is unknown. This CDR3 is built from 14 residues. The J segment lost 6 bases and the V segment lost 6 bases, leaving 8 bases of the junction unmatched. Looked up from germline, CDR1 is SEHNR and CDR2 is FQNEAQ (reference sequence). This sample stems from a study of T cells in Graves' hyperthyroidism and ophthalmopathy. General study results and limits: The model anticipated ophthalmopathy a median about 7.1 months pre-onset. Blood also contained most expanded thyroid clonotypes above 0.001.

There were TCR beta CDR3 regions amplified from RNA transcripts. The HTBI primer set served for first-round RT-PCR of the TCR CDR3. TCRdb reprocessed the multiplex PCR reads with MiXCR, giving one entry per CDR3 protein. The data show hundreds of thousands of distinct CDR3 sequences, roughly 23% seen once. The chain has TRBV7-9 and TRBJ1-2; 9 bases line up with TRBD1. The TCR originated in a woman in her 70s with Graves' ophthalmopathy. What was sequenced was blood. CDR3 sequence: CASRPRGQGNGYTF. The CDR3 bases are TGTGCCAGCAGACCGCGAGGACAGGGGAATGGCTACACCTTC. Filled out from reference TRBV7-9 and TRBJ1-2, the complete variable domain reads DTGVSQNPRHKITKRGQNVTFRCDPISEHNRLYWYRQTLGQGPEFLTYFQNEAQLEKSRLLSDRFSAERPKGSFSTLEIQRTEQGDSAMYLCASRPRGQGNGYTFGSGTRLTVV.